This is a list of T cell receptor beta chains from one sample in a study of memory CD4+ T cells and cytomegalovirus serostatus. The assay was immunoSEQ multiplex PCR, and TCRdb's table has in-frame clones only and misses some. The top ten clones hold less than 0.85% of a sample with 70,000 to 95,000 clones, over 80% of them seen once. The sequencing sample was made of memory CD4+ T cells from blood. The origin of the receptors is an adult in good health and CMV-seronegative. CDR3s leave out the opening cysteine and the closing phenylalanine or tryptophan. A D gene is named only where the DNA matches it firmly.

V | D | CDR3
TRBV19 | TRBD1 | ASSGTGTGLYEQY
TRBV7-2 | - | ASSLVASLETQY
TRBV4-1 | TRBD2 | ASSQGRTRLLPGEQY
TRBV19 | TRBD2 | ASSILGLAGGQETQY
TRBV7-8 | - | ASSSGPLNTEAF
TRBV29-1 | TRBD1 | SAVSRTGSYYGYT
TRBV7-8 | TRBD1 | ASSDRGLGTEAF
TRBV5-1 | TRBD2 | ASSLVDRGGTDTQY
TRBV5-1 | - | ASSLVRGGANTGELF
TRBV27 | TRBD1 | ASSRDRVWTDTQY
TRBV7-9 | - | ASSLETLGGAHGYT
TRBV5-1 | TRBD2 | ASSLVAGRSPNEQF
TRBV7-6 | TRBD1 | ASSLANRGNSPLH
TRBV4-3 | - | ASSQRLVSASDGNTIY
TRBV29-1 | - | SVRTYSTDTQY
TRBV7-3 | - | ASSASGPTAAGYT
TRBV5-1 | - | ASSPGRADSPLH
TRBV7-3 | - | ASSFQGDYGYT
TRBV5-6 | - | ASNIHVGDWGYT
TRBV25-1 | - | APVLACPLEQF
TRBV6-1 | - | ASSDPTGLRGYT
TRBV6-4 | - | ASSPPRCTSEQY
TRBV7-8 | - | ASSSTGYGNQPQH
TRBV30 | - | ACSVGAVRRETQY
TRBV28 | TRBD2 | ASNSQTSGVTDTQY
TRBV30 | - | AWSPGLHYNEQF
TRBV19 | - | ASSSQRGAGTDTQY
TRBV18 | - | ASSPSAGETQY
TRBV2 | - | ASKTGEKLF
TRBV30 | - | AWTEDNSHGYEQY
TRBV18 | - | ASSPQVDTIY
TRBV2 | - | ASSVYSGTDTQY
TRBV30 | - | AWRRQTNTEAF
TRBV10-3 | - | AISESVEGAEAF
TRBV2 | - | ASSQGGNTIY